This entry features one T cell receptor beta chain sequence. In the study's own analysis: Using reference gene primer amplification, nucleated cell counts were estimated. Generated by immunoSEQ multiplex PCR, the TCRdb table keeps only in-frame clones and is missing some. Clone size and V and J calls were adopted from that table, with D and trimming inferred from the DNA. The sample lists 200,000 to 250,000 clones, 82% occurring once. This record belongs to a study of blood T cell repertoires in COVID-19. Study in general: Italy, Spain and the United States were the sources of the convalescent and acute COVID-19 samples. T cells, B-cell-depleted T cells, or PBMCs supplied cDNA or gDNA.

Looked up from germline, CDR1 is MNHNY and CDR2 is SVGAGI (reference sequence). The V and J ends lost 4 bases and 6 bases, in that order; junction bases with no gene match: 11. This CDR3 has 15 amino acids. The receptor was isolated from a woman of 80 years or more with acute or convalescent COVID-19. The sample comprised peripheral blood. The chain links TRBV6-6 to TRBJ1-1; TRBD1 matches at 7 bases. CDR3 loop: CASSFTTGLRAEAFF. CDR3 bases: TGTGCCAGCAGTTTCACGACAGGGCTAAGGGCTGAAGCTTTCTTT.